The next 9 T cell receptor beta chains were all read from a single sample in a study of cytomegalovirus exposure and HLA in healthy donors. In the PCR, 60 Vbeta and 13 Jbeta primers were used. Clones were read by immunoSEQ multiplex PCR, and TCRdb kept only the in-frame ones, dropping some. The repertoire includes some 120,000 clones, approximately 80% of them detected once, and over 3.5% sits in the top ten. Sequencing was performed on PBMCs. The receptor source for this set is a man aged 25 to 40 in good health and CMV-seropositive.

V gene TRBV4-3 combines with J gene TRBJ2-7; D is possibly TRBD2 (5 bases). CDR3 size: 14 residues. The germline V gene encodes CDR1 LGHNA and CDR2 YSLEER. V was clipped by 4 bases and J by 2 bases, with 12 bases between them. CDR3 protein: CASSPGRDPYEQYF. CDR3 coding DNA: TGCGCCAGCAGCCCCGGACGGGATCCCTACGAGCAGTACTTC.

The chain couples TRBV29-1 to TRBJ2-1; weak D call: TRBD1 (6 bases). Looked up from germline, CDR1 is SQVTM and CDR2 is ANQGSEA. V dropped 4 bases and J dropped 3 bases, with 25 bases sitting between them. This CDR3 contains 18 residues. CDR3 loop: CSVARTGTPWGHYNEQFF. CDR3 in DNA: TGCAGCGTTGCTAGGACCGGGACACCCTGGGGACACTACAATGAGCAGTTCTTC.

CDR3 nucleotides: TGTGCCAGCCGCAGCTCAGGGGTAAGGCGGAACACTGAAGCTTTCTTT. This encodes CASRSSGVRRNTEAFF. The chain combines TRBV18 with TRBJ1-1; maybe TRBD1 (6 bases). Germline CDR1 reads KGHSH; CDR2 reads LQKENI. This CDR3 spans 16 amino acids. V was cut by 8 bases and J by 1 base, with 20 bases left in between.

The chain links TRBV12-5 to TRBJ1-6; D remains ambiguous. The CDR3 has 13 residues. Germline-derived CDR1 and CDR2 are LGHNT and FRNRAP. V was cut by 2 bases and J by 6 bases, with 5 bases left in between. DNA of the CDR3: TGTGCTAGTGGTTTGTCCCTTAATTCACCCCTCCACTTT. Protein: CASGLSLNSPLHF.

V gene TRBV5-6 combines with J gene TRBJ1-2; D ambiguous. Germline assignment: CDR1 SGHDT and CDR2 YYEEEE. V was cut by 3 bases and J by 7 bases, with 7 bases left in between. This CDR3 contains 11 residues. DNA of the CDR3: TGTGCCAGCAGCTCCCTTCTTGGCTACACCTTC. Its translation: CASSSLLGYTF.

The rearrangement links TRBV19 to TRBJ1-2, with 7 bases that match TRBD1. Germline-derived CDR1 and CDR2 are LNHDA and SQIVND (reference sequence). V shed 7 bases, J shed 4 bases, and the junction held 9 bases outside the gene matches. The CDR3 loop spans 14 amino acids. In DNA form, the CDR3 reads TGTGCCAGTACCCCAGAACGGACAGGCTATGGCTACACCTTC. As protein: CASTPERTGYGYTF.

This clone came up a few times. The rearrangement links TRBV6-1 to TRBJ2-7, with D possibly TRBD2 on 6 matching bases. V gave up 11 bases and J gave up 6 bases, with 17 bases separating them. Germline assignment: CDR1 MNHNS and CDR2 SASEGT. The CDR3 totals 12 residues. CDR3 sequence reads: CALGSGEIEQYF. CDR3 DNA sequence: TGTGCCCTGGGATCGGGGGAGATCGAGCAGTACTTC.

The chain is built from TRBV5-1 and TRBJ2-7; 11 positions match TRBD2. The CDR3 contains 14 residues. The ends lost 4 bases at V and 7 bases at J; junction bases unmatched: 7. Per germline, CDR1 SGHRS and CDR2 YFSETQ. CDR3 loop: CASSLLAGEGEQYF. In DNA form, the CDR3 reads TGCGCCAGCAGCCTACTAGCGGGAGAAGGAGAGCAGTACTTC.

This chain connects TRBV4-2 to TRBJ2-7, with TRBD2 identical over 12 bases. In germline, CDR1 is LGHNA, CDR2 YNFKEQ. Trimming took 0 bases from V and 3 from J; bases not matched to a gene: 15. The CDR3 is 20 amino acids. The CDR3 is CASSQDPASGRASPYYEQYF. CDR3 nucleotide sequence: TGTGCCAGCAGCCAAGATCCGGCTAGCGGGAGGGCAAGTCCCTACTACGAGCAGTACTTC.